The 14 T cell receptor beta chains below all came from one sample that was sequenced in a study of T cells in Graves' hyperthyroidism and ophthalmopathy. The source material, RNA transcripts, was used to amplify TCR beta CDR3 regions. The TCR CDR3 first-round RT-PCR relied on the HTBI primer set. TCRdb recomputed calls from the multiplex PCR reads with MiXCR, one row per CDR3 protein. The table shows 400,000 to 600,000 distinct CDR3 sequences, with 20% to 25% occurring only once. Sequencing was performed on blood. These receptors were taken from a man between 18 and 35 years old with Graves' hyperthyroidism.

The V gene is TRBV12-5, the J gene TRBJ1-5, with 10 bases matching TRBD1. This CDR3 is built from 15 residues. Germline-derived CDR1 and CDR2 are LGHNT and FRNRAP. The ends lost 6 bases at V and 0 bases at J; junction bases unmatched: 2. CDR3 DNA sequence: TGTGCTAGTGGGACAGGGGGCTATAGCAATCAGCCCCAGCATTTT. This encodes CASGTGGYSNQPQHF.

This clonotype occurred many times. This chain connects TRBV12-3 or TRBV12-4 to TRBJ1-1; D gene uncertain. Between the trimmed V and J ends, which lost 8 bases and 1 base, there was a span of 11 bases. This CDR3 region has 13 residues. This chain's CDR3 is CASSQFANTEAFF. The DNA of the CDR3 is TGTGCCAGCTCACAGTTCGCGAACACTGAAGCTTTCTTT.

In its sample, this clonotype was seen a few times. The chain uses TRBV12-3 or TRBV12-4 and TRBJ1-1; TRBD1 matches at 11 bases. V lost 3 bases to trimming and J lost 4 bases; unmatched junction nucleotides: 7. The CDR3 is made up of 16 amino acids. Here the CDR3 reads CASSLTTGTGGTEAFF. For the CDR3, the DNA is TGTGCCAGCAGTTTGACAACCGGGACAGGGGGCACTGAAGCTTTCTTT.

This clonotype was seen ten or more times. The V gene is TRBV30, the J gene TRBJ1-1; D perhaps matches TRBD1 (5 bases). The CDR3 is 12 residues long. V lost 2 bases and J lost 5, with 9 bases in between. From germline, CDR1 is GTSNPN and CDR2 SVGIG (reference sequence). The CDR3 loop is CAWSSGITEAFF. The CDR3 DNA follows: TGTGCCTGGAGTTCAGGGATTACTGAAGCTTTCTTT.

In its sample, this clonotype was seen many times. The gene calls are TRBV29-1 and TRBJ2-6, with a weak D call TRBD2 (6 bases). CDR1 and CDR2 (germline): SQVTM, ANQGSEA. The V end lost 4 bases, the J end lost 4 bases, and 11 bases lay between the germline ends. This CDR3 is built from 14 residues. CDR3 sequence reads: CSVVYAGGANVLTF. As DNA, the CDR3 is TGCAGCGTTGTCTACGCGGGGGGGGCCAACGTCCTGACTTTC.

The gene calls are TRBV18 and TRBJ1-3; D gene uncertain. V lost 4 bases and J lost 3, with 7 bases in between. The CDR3 is 13 residues long. Germline assignment: CDR1 KGHSH and CDR2 LQKENI. Written as DNA, the CDR3 is TGTGCCAGCTCACAGGGAGTTGGAAACACCATATATTTT. This codes for CASSQGVGNTIYF.

The gene calls are TRBV28 and TRBJ1-3; D uncertain. V was cut by 5 bases and J by 0 bases, with 11 bases left in between. The CDR3 extends over 15 amino acids. Germline V gene lookup returns CDR1 MDHEN and CDR2 SYDVKM. CDR3 protein: CASSVYQYSGNTIYF. CDR3 DNA: TGTGCCAGCAGTGTGTATCAGTACTCTGGAAACACCATATATTTT.

The chain joins TRBV4-1 to TRBJ1-2, with unresolved D. The CDR3 is 14 amino acids. Trimming took 1 base from V and 6 from J, leaving 12 bases between them. Germline CDR1 reads MGHRA; CDR2 reads YSYEKL. CDR3 residues: CASSQVNRLNGYTF. The CDR3 DNA sequence: TGCGCCAGCAGCCAAGTTAACAGACTTAATGGCTACACCTTC.

This clonotype was recorded at least ten times. The rearrangement uses TRBV5-1 and TRBJ1-2, with 7 bases identical to TRBD1. J lost 2 bases, V lost 2 bases, and 9 bases had no gene match. CDR3 length: 16 amino acids. Looked up from germline, CDR1 is SGHRS and CDR2 is YFSETQ. In DNA, the CDR3 is TGCGCCAGCAGCTTAACCGGCCCGACAGGGAACTATGGCTACACCTTC. It encodes CASSLTGPTGNYGYTF.

The rearrangement uses TRBV30 and TRBJ2-5, with TRBD2 as a possible D gene (5 bases). Trimming shortened V by 4 bases and J by 5 bases, and 8 bases separated the two germline ends. CDR1 is GTSNPN, CDR2 SVGIG, per germline (reference sequence). This CDR3 contains 11 residues. The CDR3 is CAWTRGETQYF. Here the CDR3 DNA reads TGTGCCTGGACCCGCGGGGAGACCCAGTACTTC.

This clonotype appeared many times. This rearrangement joins TRBV2 to TRBJ1-5; D is unresolved. This CDR3 is built from 14 residues. V gave up 6 bases and J gave up 2 bases, with 11 bases separating them. Germline V CDR1 and CDR2: SNHLY, FYNNEI. DNA of the CDR3: TGTGCCAGCAGAAAGGGTCAGGGCAATCAGCCCCAGCATTTT. Its translation: CASRKGQGNQPQHF.

The V call is TRBV19, the J call TRBJ2-2; the D gene is possibly TRBD2 (6 bases). The V gene lost 9 bases and the J gene lost 8 bases, with 22 bases spanning the gap. Germline V CDR1 and CDR2: LNHDA, SQIVND (reference sequence). This CDR3 has 15 residues. The CDR3 DNA reads TGTGCCAGCAGCCGGGGGACTCTCTTGGAAGGGGAGCTGTTTTTT. Its translation: CASSRGTLLEGELFF.

The genes are TRBV5-1 and TRBJ2-6; 9 bases fit TRBD1. In germline, CDR1 is SGHRS, CDR2 YFSETQ. J was trimmed by 2 bases and V by 7 bases; bases with no gene match: 7. The CDR3 has 16 amino acids. This chain's CDR3 is CASSGTGNTGANVLTF. Written as DNA, the CDR3 is TGCGCCAGCTCCGGGACAGGGAACACTGGGGCCAACGTCCTGACTTTC.

Ten or more counts support this clonotype. The chain is built from TRBV12-3 or TRBV12-4 and TRBJ1-1; TRBD1 matches at 8 bases. The CDR3 has 15 amino acids. The J segment lost 2 bases and the V segment lost 6 bases, leaving 8 bases of the junction unmatched. CDR3 DNA sequence: TGTGCCAGCAGGATCCGACAGGGGATTAACACTGAAGCTTTCTTT. This translates into CASRIRQGINTEAFF.